These 8 T cell receptor beta chains share one sample of origin, sequenced in a study of response to subunit inactivated influenza vaccine. MiXCR, applied by TCRdb to the RT-PCR reads, yields one record per CDR3 protein. The table lists about 180,000 distinct CDR3 sequences, around a tenth of them singletons. The sequencing used non-naive T cells sorted from PBMCs, collected on the day of vaccination. These receptors came from a man over 45 who received an inactivated influenza vaccine.

This clonotype was detected ten times or more. The rearrangement uses TRBV20-1 and TRBJ2-1, with a possible D match to TRBD2 (6 bases). The CDR3 is 13 residues long. V was clipped by 0 bases and J by 9 bases, with 12 bases between them. CDR1 DFQATT and CDR2 SNEGSKA come from the germline V gene (reference sequence). Written as DNA, the CDR3 is TGCAGTGCTAGAGATTTGCGGGAAGGTGAGCAGTTCTTC. This translates into CSARDLREGEQFF.

The table lists this clonotype with a few counts. This chain connects TRBV27 to TRBJ1-6; D ambiguous. Germline loops: CDR1 MNHEY, CDR2 SMNVEV (reference sequence). The CDR3 spans 14 residues. V was cut by 5 bases and J by 5 bases, with 10 bases left in between. This chain's CDR3 is CASSRRINNSPLHF. Written as DNA, the CDR3 is TGTGCCAGCAGTAGGAGAATTAATAATTCACCCCTCCACTTT.

The chain is built from TRBV20-1 and TRBJ2-7, with 11 bases lining up with TRBD2. This CDR3 has 14 residues. V lost 5 bases, J lost 2 bases, and 5 bases stayed unmatched. Germline values: CDR1 DFQATT, CDR2 SNEGSKA (reference sequence). CDR3 sequence: CSAGRLAGPYEQYF. The DNA of the CDR3 is TGCAGTGCTGGACGACTAGCGGGGCCCTACGAGCAGTACTTC.

The sample holds a few counts of this clonotype. J is TRBJ2-5 and V is TRBV5-1, with D perhaps TRBD1 (6 bases). Germline CDR1 is SGHRS and CDR2 is YFSETQ. Trimming shortened V by 0 bases and J by 5 bases, and 14 bases separated the two germline ends. CDR3 length: 15 amino acids. For the CDR3, the DNA is TGCGCCAGCAGCTTGGCGACAGGAATGTTGGAGACCCAGTACTTC. Translation gives CASSLATGMLETQYF. The entire variable domain, with the rest obtained from reference TRBV5-1 and TRBJ2-5, is as follows: KAGVTQTPRYLIKTRGQQVTLSCSPISGHRSVSWYQQTPGQGLQFLFEYFSETQRNKGNFPGRFSGRQFSNSRSEMNVSTLELGDSALYLCASSLATGMLETQYFGPGTRLLVL.

This clonotype was found a few times. The chain couples TRBV6-2 or TRBV6-3 to TRBJ1-5; D gene ambiguous. CDR1 is MNHEY, CDR2 SVGEGT, per germline. The V and J ends lost 3 bases and 6 bases respectively, with 6 bases between them. This CDR3 region has 12 residues. The CDR3 here is CASSYHPQPQHF. CDR3 DNA sequence: TGTGCCAGCAGTTATCACCCTCAGCCCCAGCATTTT.

The chain joins TRBV6-2 or TRBV6-3 to TRBJ2-5; 11 nucleotides agree with TRBD2. Germline values: CDR1 MNHEY, CDR2 SVGEGT. This CDR3 is built from 16 residues. Trimming took 4 bases from V and 0 from J; bases not matched to a gene: 4. CDR3 region: CASSSLAGANQETQYF. The CDR3 coding sequence is TGTGCCAGCAGTTCACTAGCGGGAGCCAACCAAGAGACCCAGTACTTC.

This clonotype was recorded many times. Sequence at one end of the junction differs from germline and may be a read error. The gene calls are TRBV14 and TRBJ2-1; D might be TRBD1 or TRBD2, each matching 5 bases. The CDR3 spans 12 residues. From germline, CDR1 is SGHDN and CDR2 FVKESK. CDR3 DNA: TGTGCCAGCAGCCAAGGGGAGCGGATAGGGGTCTTC. It encodes CASSQGERIGVF.

This clonotype was seen repeatedly, ten times or more. The rearrangement links TRBV20-1 to TRBJ1-5; possible D gene TRBD1, 5 bases. This CDR3 has 15 amino acids. The V end was cut by 3 bases, the J end by 5 bases, with 17 bases between. Germline V gene data show CDR1 as DFQATT and CDR2 as SNEGSKA (reference sequence). The CDR3 DNA is TGCAGTGCTAGGAAGGGACCCGCGGAGTATCAGCCCCAGCATTTT. Amino acids: CSARKGPAEYQPQHF.